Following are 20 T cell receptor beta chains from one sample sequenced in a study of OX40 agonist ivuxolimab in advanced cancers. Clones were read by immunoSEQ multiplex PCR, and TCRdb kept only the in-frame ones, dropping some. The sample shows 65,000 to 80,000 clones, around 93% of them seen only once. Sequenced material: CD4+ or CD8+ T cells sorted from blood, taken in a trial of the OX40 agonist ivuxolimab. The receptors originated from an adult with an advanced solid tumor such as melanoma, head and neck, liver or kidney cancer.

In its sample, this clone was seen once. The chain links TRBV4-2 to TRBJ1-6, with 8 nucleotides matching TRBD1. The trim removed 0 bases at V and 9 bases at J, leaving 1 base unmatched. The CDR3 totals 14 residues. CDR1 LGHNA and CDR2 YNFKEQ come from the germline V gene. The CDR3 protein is CASSQETGASPLHF. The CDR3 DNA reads TGTGCCAGCAGCCAAGAGACAGGGGCTTCACCCCTCCACTTT.

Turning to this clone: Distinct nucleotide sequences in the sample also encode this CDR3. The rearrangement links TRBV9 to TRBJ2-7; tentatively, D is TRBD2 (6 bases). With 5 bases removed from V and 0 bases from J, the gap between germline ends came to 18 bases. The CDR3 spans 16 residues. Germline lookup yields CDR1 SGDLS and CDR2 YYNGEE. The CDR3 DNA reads TGTGCCAGCAGTCCCGAGGGTGGCGGGGCCTCCTACGAGCAGTACTTC. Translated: CASSPEGGGASYEQYF.

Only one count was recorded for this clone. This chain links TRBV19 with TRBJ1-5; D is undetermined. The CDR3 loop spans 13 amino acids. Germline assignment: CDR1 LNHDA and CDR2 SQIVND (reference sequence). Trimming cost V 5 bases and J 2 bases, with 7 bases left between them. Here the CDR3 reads CASSEVGNQPQHF. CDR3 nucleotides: TGTGCCAGTAGTGAGGTAGGCAATCAGCCCCAGCATTTT.

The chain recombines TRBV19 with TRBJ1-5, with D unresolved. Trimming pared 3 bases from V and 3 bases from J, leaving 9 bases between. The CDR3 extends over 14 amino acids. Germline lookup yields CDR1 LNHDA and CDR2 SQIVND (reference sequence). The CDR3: CASSIGSINQPQHF. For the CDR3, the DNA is TGTGCCAGTAGTATCGGCTCAATCAATCAGCCCCAGCATTTT.

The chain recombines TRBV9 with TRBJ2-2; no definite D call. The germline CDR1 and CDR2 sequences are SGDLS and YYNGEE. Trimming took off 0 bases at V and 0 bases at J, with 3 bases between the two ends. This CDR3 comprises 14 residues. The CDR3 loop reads CASSVVPNTGELFF. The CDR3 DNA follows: TGTGCCAGCAGCGTAGTACCGAACACCGGGGAGCTGTTTTTT.

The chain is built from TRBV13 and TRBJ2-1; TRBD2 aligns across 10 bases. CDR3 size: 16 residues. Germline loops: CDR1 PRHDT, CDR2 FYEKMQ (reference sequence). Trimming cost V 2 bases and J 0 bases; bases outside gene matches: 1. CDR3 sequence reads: CASSLPSGSSYNEQFF. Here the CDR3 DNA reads TGTGCCAGCAGCTTACCTAGCGGGAGCTCCTACAATGAGCAGTTCTTC.

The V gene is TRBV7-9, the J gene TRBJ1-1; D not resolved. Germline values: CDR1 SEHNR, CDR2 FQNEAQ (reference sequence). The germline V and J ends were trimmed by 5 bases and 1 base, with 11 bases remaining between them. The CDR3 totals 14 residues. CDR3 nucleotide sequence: TGTGCCAGCAGCGTCACCGGGGAGAACACTGAAGCTTTCTTT. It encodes CASSVTGENTEAFF.

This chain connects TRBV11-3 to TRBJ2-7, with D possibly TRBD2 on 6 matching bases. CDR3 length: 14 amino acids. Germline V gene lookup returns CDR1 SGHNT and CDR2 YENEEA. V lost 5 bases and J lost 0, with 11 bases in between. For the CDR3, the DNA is TGTGCCAGCAGCGCGAGCGGGCTCTCCTACGAGCAGTACTTC. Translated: CASSASGLSYEQYF.

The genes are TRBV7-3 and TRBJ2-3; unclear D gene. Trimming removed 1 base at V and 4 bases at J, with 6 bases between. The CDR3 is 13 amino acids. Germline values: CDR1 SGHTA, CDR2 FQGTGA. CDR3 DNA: TGTGCCAGCAGCTTAATGTCCGCAGATACGCAGTATTTT. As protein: CASSLMSADTQYF.

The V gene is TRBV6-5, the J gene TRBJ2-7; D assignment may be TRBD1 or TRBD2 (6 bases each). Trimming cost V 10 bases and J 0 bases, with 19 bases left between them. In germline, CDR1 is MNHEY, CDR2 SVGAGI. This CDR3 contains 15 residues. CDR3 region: CATTNGGESSYEQYF. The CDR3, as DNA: TGTGCCACCACGAACGGGGGCGAAAGCTCCTACGAGCAGTACTTC.

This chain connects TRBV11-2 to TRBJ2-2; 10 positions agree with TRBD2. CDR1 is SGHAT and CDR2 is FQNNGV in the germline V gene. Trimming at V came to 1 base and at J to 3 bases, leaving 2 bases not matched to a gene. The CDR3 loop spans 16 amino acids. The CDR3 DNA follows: TGTGCCAGCAGCTTAGGGCTAGCGGGAGACACCGGGGAGCTGTTTTTT. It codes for CASSLGLAGDTGELFF.

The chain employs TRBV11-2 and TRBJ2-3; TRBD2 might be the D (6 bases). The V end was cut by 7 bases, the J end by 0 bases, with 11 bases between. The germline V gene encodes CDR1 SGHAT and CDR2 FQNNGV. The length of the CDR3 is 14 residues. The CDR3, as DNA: TGTGCCAGCAACACCGGGAGTAGCACAGATACGCAGTATTTT. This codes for CASNTGSSTDTQYF.

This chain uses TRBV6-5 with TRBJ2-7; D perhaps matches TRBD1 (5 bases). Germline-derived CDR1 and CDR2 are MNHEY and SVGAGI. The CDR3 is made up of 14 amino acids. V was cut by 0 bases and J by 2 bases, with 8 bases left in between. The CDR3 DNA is TGTGCCAGCAGTTACTCGGACAAAACCTACGAGCAGTACTTC. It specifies CASSYSDKTYEQYF.

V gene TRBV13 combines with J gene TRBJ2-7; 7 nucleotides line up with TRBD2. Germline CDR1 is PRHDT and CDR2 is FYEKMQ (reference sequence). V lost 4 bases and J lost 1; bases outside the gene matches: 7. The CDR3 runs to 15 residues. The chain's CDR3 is CASSSRLAGSYEQYF. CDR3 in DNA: TGTGCCAGCAGCTCGAGACTAGCCGGGTCCTACGAGCAGTACTTC.

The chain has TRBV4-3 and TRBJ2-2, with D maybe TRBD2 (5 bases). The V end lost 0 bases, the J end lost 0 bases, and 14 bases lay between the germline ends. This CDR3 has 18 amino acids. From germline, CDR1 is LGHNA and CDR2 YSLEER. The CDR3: CASSQDPPWTSNTGELFF. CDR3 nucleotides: TGCGCCAGCAGCCAAGACCCCCCTTGGACTTCGAACACCGGGGAGCTGTTTTTT.

The CDR3 DNA follows: TGTGCCAGTAGTATAGATCTTCGGAACGAGCAGTACTTC. This codes for CASSIDLRNEQYF. The genes are TRBV19 and TRBJ2-7; no clear D gene. This CDR3 is built from 13 residues. Germline V CDR1 and CDR2: LNHDA, SQIVND (reference sequence). Between the trimmed V and J ends, which lost 0 bases and 5 bases, there was a span of 8 bases.

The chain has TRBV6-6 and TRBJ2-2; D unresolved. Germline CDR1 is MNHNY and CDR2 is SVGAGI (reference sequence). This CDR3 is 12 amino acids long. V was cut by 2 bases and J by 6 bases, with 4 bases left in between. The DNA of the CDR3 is TGTGCCAGCAGTTACGGGGCCGGGGAGCTGTTTTTT. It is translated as CASSYGAGELFF.

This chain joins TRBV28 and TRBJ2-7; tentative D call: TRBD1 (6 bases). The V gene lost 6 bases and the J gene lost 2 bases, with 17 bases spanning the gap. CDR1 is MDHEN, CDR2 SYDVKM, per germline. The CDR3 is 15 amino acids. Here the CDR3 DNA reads TGTGCCAGCAGAGGGGACATTGCCTTAACCTACGAGCAGTACTTC. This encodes CASRGDIALTYEQYF.

This CDR3 is CATRLFTVATNEKLFF. CDR3 bases: TGTGCCACCAGGTTATTTACGGTTGCAACTAATGAAAAACTGTTTTTT. The chain combines TRBV15 with TRBJ1-4, with D hard to call. The CDR3 runs to 16 residues. Germline CDR1 LNHNV, CDR2 YYDKDF (reference sequence). V was trimmed by 6 bases and J by 0 bases, leaving 14 bases between them.

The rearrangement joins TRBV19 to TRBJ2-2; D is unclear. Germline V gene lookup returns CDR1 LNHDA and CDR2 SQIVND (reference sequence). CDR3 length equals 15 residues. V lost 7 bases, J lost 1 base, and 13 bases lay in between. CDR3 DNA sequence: TGTGCCAGTAAGCTAAGGCCGAGGAACACCGGGGAGCTGTTTTTT. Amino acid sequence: CASKLRPRNTGELFF.